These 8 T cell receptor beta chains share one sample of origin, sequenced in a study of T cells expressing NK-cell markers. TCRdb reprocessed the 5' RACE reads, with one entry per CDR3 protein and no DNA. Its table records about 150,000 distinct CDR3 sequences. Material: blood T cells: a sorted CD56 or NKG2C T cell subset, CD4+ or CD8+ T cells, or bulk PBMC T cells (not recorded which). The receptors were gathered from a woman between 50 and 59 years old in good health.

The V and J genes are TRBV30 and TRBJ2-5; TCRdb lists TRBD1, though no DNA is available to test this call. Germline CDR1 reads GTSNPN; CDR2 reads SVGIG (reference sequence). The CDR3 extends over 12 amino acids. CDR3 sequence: CAWSTGRETQYF.

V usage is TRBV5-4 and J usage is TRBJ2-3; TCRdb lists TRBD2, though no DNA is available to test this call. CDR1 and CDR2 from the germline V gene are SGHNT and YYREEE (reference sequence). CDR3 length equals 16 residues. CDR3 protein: CASSRLERASTDTQYF. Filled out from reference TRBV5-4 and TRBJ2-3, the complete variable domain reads ETGVTQSPTHLIKTRGQQVTLRCSSQSGHNTVSWYQQALGQGPQFIFQYYREEENGRGNFPPRFSGLQFPNYSSELNVNALELDDSALYLCASSRLERASTDTQYFGPGTRLTVL.

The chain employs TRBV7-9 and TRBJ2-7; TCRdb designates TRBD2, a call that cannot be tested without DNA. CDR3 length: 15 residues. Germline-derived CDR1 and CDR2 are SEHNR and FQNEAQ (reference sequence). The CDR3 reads CASSPQWREDYEQYF.

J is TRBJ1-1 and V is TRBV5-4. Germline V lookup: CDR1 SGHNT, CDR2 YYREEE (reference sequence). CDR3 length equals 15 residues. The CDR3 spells CASSLDREVETEAFF.

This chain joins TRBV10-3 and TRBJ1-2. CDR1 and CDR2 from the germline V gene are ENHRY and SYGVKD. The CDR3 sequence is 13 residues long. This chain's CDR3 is CAISDDRPYGYTF.

CDR3 sequence reads: CAISESGSTDTQYF. The chain carries TRBV10-3 and TRBJ2-3. This CDR3 has 14 residues. Germline values: CDR1 ENHRY, CDR2 SYGVKD.

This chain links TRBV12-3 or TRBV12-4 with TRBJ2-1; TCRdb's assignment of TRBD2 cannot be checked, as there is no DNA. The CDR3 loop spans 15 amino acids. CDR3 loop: CASTISGSSYNEQFF.

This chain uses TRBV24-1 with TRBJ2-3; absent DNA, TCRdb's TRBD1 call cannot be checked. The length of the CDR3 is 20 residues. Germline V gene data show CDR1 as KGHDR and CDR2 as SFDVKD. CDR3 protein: CATSDLDRETHWTNQIRQYF.